This T cell receptor beta chain was captured by sequencing in a study of T cell repertoires in cytomegalovirus infection. Background on the study: HLA-B-restricted CMV epitopes that are well studied, plus recently identified HLA-C-restricted ones, were used by the study. Indicated by public TCR beta signatures were CMV infection and matching HLA type.

One entry per CDR3 protein, called by TCRdb with MiXCR from the reads. The table lists hundreds of thousands of distinct CDR3 sequences, about two fifths of them singletons. Worth noting for this clonotype: As yet, its antigen is unknown.

The germline V and J ends were trimmed by 4 bases and 0 bases, with 10 bases remaining between them. Looked up from germline, CDR1 is SEHNR and CDR2 is FQNEAQ (reference sequence). This CDR3 contains 15 residues. General observations from the study: Cumulative frequency (of public TCR beta family members) identified carriers of CMV plus the relevant HLA. CMV-specific TCR beta clonotypes restricted by HLA-C were the ones dominating the ex vivo response.

V is TRBV7-9 and J is TRBJ1-3, with TRBD1 as a possible D gene (5 bases). This sample comprised cultured PBMCs, obtained from culture after CMV antigen stimulation. This receptor was identified in a human donor in good health (CMV status not recorded). Some clones in this sample may be carry-over from other donors' samples. This chain's CDR3 is CASSSGTHSGNTIYF. The DNA for the CDR3 is TGTGCCAGCAGCTCCGGGACGCACTCTGGAAACACCATATATTTT.